The clone carrying this T cell receptor (beta chain) appeared a few times. The entry originates in a study of identical twins. Germline-derived CDR1 and CDR2 are MDHEN and SYDVKM. This CDR3 region has 13 residues. The germline V and J ends were trimmed by 7 bases and 8 bases, with 15 bases remaining between them. TCRdb re-called the 5' RACE reads with MiXCR, one entry per CDR3 protein. The table has approximately 220,000 distinct CDR3 sequences, 6.5% to 8.5% seen once; the top ten hold 1.9%. A further study also used this sample, focusing on yellow fever vaccine responses in identical twins.

The sequenced material came from memory (CD45RO+) T cells sorted from blood. This rearrangement joins TRBV28 to TRBJ2-1; D possibly corresponds to TRBD1 (6 bases). The TCR originated in a woman between 18 and 29 years old in good health. CDR3 DNA sequence: TGTGCCAGCACCCGGTGGGGGCCCCATGAGCAGTTCTTC. It is translated as CASTRWGPHEQFF.